The present T cell receptor beta chain was sequenced within a study of blood T cell repertoires in COVID-19. This clone was seen only once. In the authors' methods: The assay estimated nucleated cells by amplifying reference gene primers. Using immunoSEQ multiplex PCR, the repertoire was profiled, and TCRdb retains in-frame clones only, with some absent. V, J and clone size reflect that table, while D and trimming were determined from the DNA. The data hold 250,000 or so clones, with 90% observed a single time. The sequence was collected from an older woman with COVID-19, enrolled during active disease. The sequencing sample was made of peripheral blood.

The CDR3 loop is CAISRTGDPTEAFF. CDR3 DNA sequence: TGTGCCATCAGCCGGACAGGGGACCCCACTGAAGCTTTCTTT. The chain carries TRBV10-3 and TRBJ1-1, with TRBD1 identical over 9 bases. V lost 6 bases, J lost 4 bases, and 6 bases stayed unmatched. The V gene's germline CDR1 is ENHRY and CDR2 SYGVKD. The CDR3 is made up of 14 amino acids.